The T cell receptor (beta chain) under discussion was sequenced for a study of T-cell reconstitution after alpha-beta-depleted transplantation in children. This clonotype ranks as large. Unique molecular identifiers tagged the TCRbeta library. Using its own MiXCR run on the PCR reads, TCRdb lists one record per CDR3 protein. The sample yields roughly 4,500 distinct CDR3 sequences, about 25% seen once. V dropped 2 bases and J dropped 5 bases, with 14 bases sitting between them. Germline V gene sequence: CDR1 SGHRS, CDR2 YFSETQ. This CDR3 contains 15 residues. Sequencing used PBMCs, mostly from graft donor cells, obtained 60 days after TCRalphabeta/CD19-depleted stem cell transplant. This TCR was sampled from a boy less than two years old who had a stem cell transplant for SCID, so the T cells may come from the graft donor. V gene TRBV5-1 combines with J gene TRBJ2-1; D unclear. CDR3 residues: CASSLQMKRNNEQFF. The DNA of the CDR3 is TGCGCCAGCAGCTTACAGATGAAGCGCAACAATGAGCAGTTCTTC.